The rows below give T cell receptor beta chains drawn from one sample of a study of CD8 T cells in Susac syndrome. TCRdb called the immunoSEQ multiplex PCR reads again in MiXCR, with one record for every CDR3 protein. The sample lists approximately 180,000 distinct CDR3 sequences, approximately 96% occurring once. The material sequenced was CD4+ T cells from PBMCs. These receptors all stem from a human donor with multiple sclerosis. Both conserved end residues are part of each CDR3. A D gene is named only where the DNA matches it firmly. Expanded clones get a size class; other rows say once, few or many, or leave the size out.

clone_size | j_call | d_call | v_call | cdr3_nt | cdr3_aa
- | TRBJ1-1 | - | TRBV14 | TGTGCCAGCAGCCAAGATCGGCGTATAGCTTTCTTT | CASSQDRRIAFF
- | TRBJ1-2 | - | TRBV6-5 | TGTGCCAGCAGTTACACCTCTGGGGGACGGAATGGCTACACCTTC | CASSYTSGGRNGYTF
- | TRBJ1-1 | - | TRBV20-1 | TGCAGTGCTAGAGGTATTGGGGGGCTGACTGAAGCTTTCTTT | CSARGIGGLTEAFF
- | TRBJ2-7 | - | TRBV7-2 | TGTGCCAGCAGCTTGGAGAGACTACCCTCCTACGAGCAGTACTTC | CASSLERLPSYEQYF
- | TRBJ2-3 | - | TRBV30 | TGTGCCTGGAGTGTGTCCCCGCGGAGGGATACGCAGTATTTT | CAWSVSPRRDTQYF
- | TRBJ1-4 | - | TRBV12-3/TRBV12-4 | TGTGCCAGCAGGTACTACGCAACTAATGAAAAACTGTTTTTT | CASRYYATNEKLFF
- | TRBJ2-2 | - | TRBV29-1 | TGCAGCGTTCCGCAAAAATCAGGGGTCCCCACCGGGGAGCTGTTTTTT | CSVPQKSGVPTGELFF
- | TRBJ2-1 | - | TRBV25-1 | TGTGCCAGCAGTGAATCAGGACGGCGGCATAATGAGCAGTTCTTC | CASSESGRRHNEQFF
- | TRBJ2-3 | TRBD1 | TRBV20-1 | TGCAGTGCTGAAAGACCGGGACAGGTACCAGATACGCAGTATTTT | CSAERPGQVPDTQYF
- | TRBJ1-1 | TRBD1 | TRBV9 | TGTGCCAGCAGCGTAGTAGGTACAGGGGTGACTGAAGCTTTCTTT | CASSVVGTGVTEAFF
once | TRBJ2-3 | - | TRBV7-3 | TGTGCCAGCAGCCTTTTCTCGTTGGGGGGAGCAGATACGCAGTATTTT | CASSLFSLGGADTQYF
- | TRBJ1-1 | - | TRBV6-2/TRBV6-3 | TGTGCCAGCAGTTACGGGAGACAGTTCGGGAACACTGAAGCTTTCTTT | CASSYGRQFGNTEAFF
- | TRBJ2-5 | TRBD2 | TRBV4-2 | TGTGCCAGCAGCCAAGACGACGGGGGGGTAGAGACCCAGTACTTC | CASSQDDGGVETQYF
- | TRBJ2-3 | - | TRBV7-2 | TGTGCCAGCAGCTTAGAGGGGTACGCGGGTACAGATACGCAGTATTTT | CASSLEGYAGTDTQYF
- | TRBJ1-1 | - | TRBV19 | TGTGCCAGTAGAACTCAAGGGGGGCAGGGAGCTTTCTTT | CASRTQGGQGAFF
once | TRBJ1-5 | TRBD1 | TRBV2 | TGTGCCAGCAGTGAAGCGCAGACAGGGGGTCAGCCCCAGCATTTT | CASSEAQTGGQPQHF
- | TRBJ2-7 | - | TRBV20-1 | TGCAGTGCTAGCCCAAGCTCCTACGAGCAGTACTTC | CSASPSSYEQYF
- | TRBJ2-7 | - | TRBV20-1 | TGCAGTGCTAGAGAATATCCAATCCCCTACGAGCAGTACTTC | CSAREYPIPYEQYF
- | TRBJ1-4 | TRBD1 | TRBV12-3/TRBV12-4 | TGTGCCAGCAGTCGGGACAGGATTAATGAAAAACTGTTTTTT | CASSRDRINEKLFF
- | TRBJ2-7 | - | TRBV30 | TGTGCCTGTCGACACTCTCGCGAGCAGTACTTC | CACRHSREQYF
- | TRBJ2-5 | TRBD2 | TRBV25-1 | TGTGCCAGCAGTGAGACAGCGGGGGCGTTCGAGACCCAGTACTTC | CASSETAGAFETQYF
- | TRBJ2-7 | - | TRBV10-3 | TGTGCCATCAGTGAGCCGCCTAGACAGAGGAGCTCCTACGAGCAGTACTTC | CAISEPPRQRSSYEQYF
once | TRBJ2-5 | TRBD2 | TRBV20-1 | TGCAGTGCTAGGGGCCGACTAGCGGGGGACCAAGAGACCCAGTACTTC | CSARGRLAGDQETQYF
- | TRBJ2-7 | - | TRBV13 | TGTGCCAGCAGCCCCCAGGGGGGCGCCTACGAGCAGTACTTC | CASSPQGGAYEQYF
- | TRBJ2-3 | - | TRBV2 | TGTGCCAGCACTAACAGGCCCCACACAGATACGCAGTATTTT | CASTNRPHTDTQYF
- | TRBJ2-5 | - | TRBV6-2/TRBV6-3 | TGTGCCAGCAGATTTTCTAAAGAGACCCAGTACTTC | CASRFSKETQYF
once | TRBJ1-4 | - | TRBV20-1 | TGCAGTGCCCCGCAGTCAACTAATGAAAAACTGTTTTTT | CSAPQSTNEKLFF
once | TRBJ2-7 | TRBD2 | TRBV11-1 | TGTGCCAGCAGCGCGAGACTAGCGGGACCCTACGAGCAGTACTTC | CASSARLAGPYEQYF
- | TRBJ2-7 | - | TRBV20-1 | TGCAGTGCTAGGACCGGCGGCCTCTACGAGCAGTACTTC | CSARTGGLYEQYF
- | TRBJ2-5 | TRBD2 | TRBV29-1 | TGCAGCGTTGCCTTCTCCAGCGGGGGGCCGGGAGAGACCCAGTACTTC | CSVAFSSGGPGETQYF
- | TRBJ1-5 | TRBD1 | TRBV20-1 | TGCAGTGCTAGACATGACAGGGTCGGCGGCAATCAGCCCCAGCATTTT | CSARHDRVGGNQPQHF
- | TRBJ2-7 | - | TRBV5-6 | TGTGCCAGCAGCCGCCGGTATGGCGAGCAGTACTTC | CASSRRYGEQYF
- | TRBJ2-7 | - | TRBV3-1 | TGTGCCAGCAGCCAAGAAAGGGGAATGAGGGAGCAGTACTTC | CASSQERGMREQYF
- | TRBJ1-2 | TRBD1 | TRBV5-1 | TGCGCCAGCAGCTTGGGTGCAGGGGGCGATGGCTACACCTTC | CASSLGAGGDGYTF
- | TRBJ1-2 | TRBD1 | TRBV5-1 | TGCGCCAGCAGCCCCGGGACAGGGGCTCTCCTATATGGCTACACCTTC | CASSPGTGALLYGYTF
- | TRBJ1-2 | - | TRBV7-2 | TGTGCCAGCAGCTTGGACACGTTCTATGGCTACACCTTC | CASSLDTFYGYTF
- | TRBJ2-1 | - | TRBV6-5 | TGTGCCAGCAGTCTTCAAGCGGGTGCTGAGCAGTTCTTC | CASSLQAGAEQFF
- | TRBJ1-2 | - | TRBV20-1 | TGCAGTGCTAGATCTAACGGATTTAACTATGGCTACACCTTC | CSARSNGFNYGYTF
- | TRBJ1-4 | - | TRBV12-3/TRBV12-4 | TGTGCCAGTCAGTTTTGGGGGGCGTATGAAAAACTGTTTTTT | CASQFWGAYEKLFF
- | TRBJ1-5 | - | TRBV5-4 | TGTGCCAGCAGGCCTCAGGGTTTAGTTCCCCTTGATCAGCCCCAGCATTTT | CASRPQGLVPLDQPQHF
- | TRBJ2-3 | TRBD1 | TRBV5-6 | TGTGCCAGCAGCTTAGGGACAGCTGGCACAGATACGCAGTATTTT | CASSLGTAGTDTQYF
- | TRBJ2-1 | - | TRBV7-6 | TGTGCCAGCAGCTCAGGAGGGAGGGAGCAGTTCTTC | CASSSGGREQFF
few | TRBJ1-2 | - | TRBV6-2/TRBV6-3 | TGTGCCAGCAGTTACGGAGCTGGCTACACCTTC | CASSYGAGYTF
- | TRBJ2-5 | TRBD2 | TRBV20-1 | TGCAGTGCTAGATATGGCGGGGGGCGAGAGACCCAGTACTTC | CSARYGGGRETQYF
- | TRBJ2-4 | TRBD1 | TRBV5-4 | TGTGCCAGCAGCTCCGGGACAGCTTCGGACATTCAGTACTTC | CASSSGTASDIQYF